Below are 13 T cell receptor beta chains sequenced from a single sample in a study of T cells in Graves' hyperthyroidism and ophthalmopathy. Amplification yielded TCR beta CDR3 regions, with RNA transcripts as the source. With the HTBI primer set, the TCR CDR3 went through a first round of RT-PCR. MiXCR, applied by TCRdb to the multiplex PCR reads, yields one record per CDR3 protein. This table holds hundreds of thousands of distinct CDR3 sequences, roughly 37% found once. Sequenced: blood. The receptor set was obtained from a man younger than 30 with Graves' hyperthyroidism.

This clonotype was counted ten times or more. The chain couples TRBV20-1 to TRBJ1-5; weak D call: TRBD1 (5 bases). This CDR3 has 13 residues. Germline V lookup: CDR1 DFQATT, CDR2 SNEGSKA (reference sequence). V gave up 5 bases and J gave up 1 base, with 9 bases separating them. The CDR3 sequence is CSAPGGSNQPQHF. DNA for the CDR3: TGCAGTGCTCCGGGGGGAAGCAATCAGCCCCAGCATTTT.

V usage is TRBV10-3 and J usage is TRBJ1-2, with TRBD1 matching over 10 bases. V shed 10 bases and J 2 bases; nucleotides not matched to a gene: 13. Per germline, CDR1 ENHRY and CDR2 SYGVKD. The CDR3 is 16 amino acids. CDR3 amino acids: CATGTGEQSSNYGYTF. CDR3 DNA: TGTGCCACCGGGACAGGGGAACAATCTTCGAACTATGGCTACACCTTC.

The table lists this clonotype with many counts. The chain links TRBV7-2 to TRBJ1-4; 8 nucleotides align to TRBD1. Germline CDR1 reads SGHTA; CDR2 reads FQGNSA. Germline trimming cut 5 bases from V and 8 bases from J; bases unmatched to any gene: 7. This CDR3 is built from 14 residues. The CDR3 coding sequence is TGTGCCAGCAGCCCGACAGGGGTCGGGGAAAAACTGTTTTTT. It encodes CASSPTGVGEKLFF.

The table lists this clonotype with many counts. The genes are TRBV10-3 and TRBJ1-6; no definite D call. The CDR3 length is 11 residues. CDR1 is ENHRY and CDR2 is SYGVKD in the germline V gene. Trimming removed 8 bases from V and 3 bases from J, with 2 bases in between. The chain's CDR3 is CAIGYNSPLHF. The CDR3, as DNA: TGTGCCATCGGCTATAATTCACCCCTCCACTTT.

Regarding this clonotype: A much larger clone differs from this one at a single base, so this may be a read error. J is TRBJ1-1 and V is TRBV7-3; 10 nucleotides agree with TRBD1. V trimming: 0 bases; J trimming: 10 bases; junction bases outside the gene matches: 2. There are 13 residues in the CDR3. Per the germline V gene, CDR1 is SGHTA and CDR2 is FQGTGA. This CDR3 reads CASSLTGTGVAFF. CDR3 sequence (DNA): TGTGCCAGCAGCTTAACCGGGACAGGGGTAGCTTTCTTT.

Ten or more counts support this clonotype. The chain is built from TRBV25-1 and TRBJ2-7; 9 bases are shared with TRBD2. The CDR3 runs to 14 residues. Looked up from germline, CDR1 is MGHDK and CDR2 is SYGVNS. The V and J ends lost 4 bases and 3 bases, in that order; junction bases with no gene match: 4. CDR3 DNA sequence: TGTGCCAGCAGTGCCGATAGCGGGGGCTACGAGCAGTACTTC. It translates to CASSADSGGYEQYF.

The rearrangement uses TRBV9 and TRBJ2-7, with unresolved D. CDR1 and CDR2 (germline): SGDLS, YYNGEE. V lost 8 bases to trimming and J lost 2 bases, with 11 bases between them. The CDR3 contains 12 residues. CDR3 amino acids: CASFGRTYEQYF. The DNA for the CDR3 is TGTGCCAGTTTCGGCAGGACCTACGAGCAGTACTTC.

This clonotype was picked up many times. The chain has TRBV7-2 and TRBJ2-5; possibly TRBD2 for D (6 bases). The length of the CDR3 is 13 residues. Trimming stripped 5 bases from V and 0 bases from J, with 7 bases between. Germline V CDR1 and CDR2: SGHTA, FQGNSA. CDR3 DNA: TGTGCCAGCAGCGGAGGGTACCAAGAGACCCAGTACTTC. It codes for CASSGGYQETQYF.

The chain couples TRBV7-8 to TRBJ2-7; TRBD2 aligns across 10 bases. The CDR3 runs 13 residues. The germline V gene encodes CDR1 SGHVS and CDR2 FQNEAQ. With V trimmed by 10 bases and J by 7 bases, 10 bases remained unmatched. In DNA, the CDR3 is TGTGCCATCACGGGGCTAGCGGGAGAGGAGCAGTACTTC. It is translated as CAITGLAGEEQYF.

In this sample, this clonotype turned up many times. This chain links TRBV20-1 with TRBJ2-5; 7 positions match TRBD2. This CDR3 has 15 residues. The ends lost 4 bases at V and 0 bases at J; junction bases unmatched: 8. Per the germline V gene, CDR1 is DFQATT and CDR2 is SNEGSKA (reference sequence). The CDR3 region is CSATTQGGYQETQYF. Written as DNA, the CDR3 is TGCAGTGCTACGACCCAGGGAGGGTACCAAGAGACCCAGTACTTC.

This clonotype has ten or more counts. V is TRBV7-3 and J is TRBJ1-1; the match to TRBD1 covers 7 bases. The CDR3 contains 13 residues. V was pared by 6 bases and J by 3 bases, with 4 bases of the junction left unmatched. In germline, CDR1 is SGHTA, CDR2 FQGTGA. The CDR3: CASSSDRDTEAFF. CDR3 sequence (DNA): TGTGCCAGCAGTTCAGACAGGGACACTGAAGCTTTCTTT.

Ten or more counts support this clonotype. The CDR3 sequence: CATSRDTLAGYQETQYF. CDR3 coding DNA: TGTGCCACCAGCAGAGATACCCTAGCGGGATACCAAGAGACCCAGTACTTC. This chain joins TRBV15 and TRBJ2-5; 9 bases are shared with TRBD2. Losses at the gene ends were 0 bases for V and 0 bases for J; bases not matched to a gene: 5. The V gene's germline CDR1 is LNHNV and CDR2 YYDKDF (reference sequence). This CDR3 is built from 17 residues.

This clonotype was found many times. The CDR3 DNA follows: TGTGCCAGCAGCTTAGAACCTGGGACAGCAACTAATGAAAAACTGTTTTTT. As protein: CASSLEPGTATNEKLFF. The V gene is TRBV7-8, the J gene TRBJ1-4; TRBD1 aligns across 7 bases. CDR1 is SGHVS, CDR2 FQNEAQ, per germline. The ends lost 1 base at V and 0 bases at J; junction bases unmatched: 5. The CDR3 is 17 amino acids.